Sequencing of this T cell receptor (beta chain) was carried out in a study of T-cell reconstitution after alpha-beta-depleted transplantation in children. Germline V gives CDR1 MNHEY, CDR2 SVGAGI. Trimming at V came to 4 bases and at J to 7 bases, leaving 7 bases not matched to a gene. The CDR3 loop spans 14 amino acids. This sample's TCRbeta library carried unique molecular identifier barcodes. TCRdb reprocessed the PCR reads with MiXCR, giving one entry per CDR3 protein. The sample has about 230,000 distinct CDR3 sequences, approximately 9% seen once. This clonotype was detected a few times. The receptor was derived from a human donor who donated a stem cell graft to a child with acute lymphoblastic leukemia. The chain combines TRBV6-5 with TRBJ1-2; 9 nucleotides align to TRBD1. The sequences come from PBMCs from the stem cell graft donor, collected from the stem cell graft. CDR3 bases: TGTGCCAGCAGTTTGCGGGACAGGGTACGTGGCTACACCTTC. Translated, it gives CASSLRDRVRGYTF.